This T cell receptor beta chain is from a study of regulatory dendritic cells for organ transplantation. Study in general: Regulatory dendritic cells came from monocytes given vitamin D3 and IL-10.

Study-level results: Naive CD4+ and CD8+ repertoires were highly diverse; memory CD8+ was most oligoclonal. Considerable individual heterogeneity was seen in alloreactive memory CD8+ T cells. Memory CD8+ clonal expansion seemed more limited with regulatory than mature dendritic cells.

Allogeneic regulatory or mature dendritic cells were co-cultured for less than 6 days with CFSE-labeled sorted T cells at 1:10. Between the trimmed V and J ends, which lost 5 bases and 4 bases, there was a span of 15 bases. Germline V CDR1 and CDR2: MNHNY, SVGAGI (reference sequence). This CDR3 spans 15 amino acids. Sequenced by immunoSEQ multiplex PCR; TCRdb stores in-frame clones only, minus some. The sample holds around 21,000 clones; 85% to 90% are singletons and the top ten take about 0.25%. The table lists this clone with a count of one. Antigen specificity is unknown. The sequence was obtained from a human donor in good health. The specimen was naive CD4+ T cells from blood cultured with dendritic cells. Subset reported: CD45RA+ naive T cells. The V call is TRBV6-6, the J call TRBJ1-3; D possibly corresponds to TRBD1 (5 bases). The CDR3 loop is CASSPVPEGGNTIYF. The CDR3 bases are TGTGCCAGCAGTCCGGTCCCGGAGGGGGGAAACACCATATATTTT.